Sequencing of this TCR beta chain was carried out in a study of blood T cell repertoires in COVID-19. Study processing details: The authors estimated nucleated cell counts from reference gene primer amplification. Some clones are missing from TCRdb's copy, which holds only in-frame ones; the method was immunoSEQ multiplex PCR. The V and J calls and clone size come from that table; D and trimming were worked out from the DNA. The top ten clones hold approximately 1.5% of a sample with 130,000 or so clones, 80% to 85% of them seen once. Trimming removed 5 bases from V and 4 bases from J, with 17 bases in between. This CDR3 is 16 amino acids long. Germline V gene data show CDR1 as SGHAT and CDR2 as FQDESV (reference sequence).

Sequenced: peripheral blood. The chain combines TRBV11-1 with TRBJ2-2, with D tentatively TRBD1 (5 bases). The sequence was obtained from a man aged 60-69 years with acute or convalescent COVID-19. CDR3 DNA: TGTGCCAGCAGCCCGCGGTGGGGCGCGGTCACCGGGGAGCTGTTTTTT. Encoded protein: CASSPRWGAVTGELFF. Filled out from reference TRBV11-1 and TRBJ2-2, the complete variable domain reads EAEVAQSPRYKITEKSQAVAFWCDPISGHATLYWYRQILGQGPELLVQFQDESVVDDSQLPKDRFSAERLKGVDSTLKIQPAELGDSAMYLCASSPRWGAVTGELFFGEGSRLTVL.